This TCR beta chain was obtained from a study of long-term antiretroviral therapy in people with HIV. As for the study in general: The earliest samples came from an era when ART typically awaited falling CD4 counts.

The assay used was immunoSEQ (version v3.0), run at survey level. Using immunoSEQ multiplex PCR, the repertoire was profiled, and TCRdb retains in-frame clones only, with some absent. The table shows tens of thousands of clones, with roughly 94% occurring only once. This CDR3 has 16 amino acids. The germline CDR1 and CDR2 sequences are SGHTA and FQGNSA. The V segment lost 1 base and the J segment 5 bases; nucleotides outside the gene matches: 5. The chain carries TRBV7-2 and TRBJ1-4; 9 nucleotides align to TRBD1. Source: unsorted PBMCs, taken 5.3 years after starting antiretroviral therapy. The TCR comes from a man between 45 and 60 years old with HIV. CDR3 amino acids: CASSLDPGQGNEKLFF. The CDR3 bases are TGTGCCAGCAGCTTAGACCCGGGACAGGGAAATGAAAAACTGTTTTTT.